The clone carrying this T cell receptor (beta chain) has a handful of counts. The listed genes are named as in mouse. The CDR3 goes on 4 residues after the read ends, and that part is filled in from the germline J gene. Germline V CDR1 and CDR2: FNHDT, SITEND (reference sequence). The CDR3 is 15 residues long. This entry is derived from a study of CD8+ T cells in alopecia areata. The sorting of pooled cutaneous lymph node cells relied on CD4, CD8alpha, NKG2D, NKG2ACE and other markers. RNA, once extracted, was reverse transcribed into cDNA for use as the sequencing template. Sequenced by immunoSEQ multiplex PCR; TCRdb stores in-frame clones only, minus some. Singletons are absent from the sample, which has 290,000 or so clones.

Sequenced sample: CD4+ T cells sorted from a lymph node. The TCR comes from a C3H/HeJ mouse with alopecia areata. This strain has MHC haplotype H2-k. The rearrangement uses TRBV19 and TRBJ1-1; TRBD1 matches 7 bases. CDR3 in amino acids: CASSHSTGMEPEVFF. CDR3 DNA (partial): TGTGCCAGCAGCCACTCGACAGGGATGGAACCA.